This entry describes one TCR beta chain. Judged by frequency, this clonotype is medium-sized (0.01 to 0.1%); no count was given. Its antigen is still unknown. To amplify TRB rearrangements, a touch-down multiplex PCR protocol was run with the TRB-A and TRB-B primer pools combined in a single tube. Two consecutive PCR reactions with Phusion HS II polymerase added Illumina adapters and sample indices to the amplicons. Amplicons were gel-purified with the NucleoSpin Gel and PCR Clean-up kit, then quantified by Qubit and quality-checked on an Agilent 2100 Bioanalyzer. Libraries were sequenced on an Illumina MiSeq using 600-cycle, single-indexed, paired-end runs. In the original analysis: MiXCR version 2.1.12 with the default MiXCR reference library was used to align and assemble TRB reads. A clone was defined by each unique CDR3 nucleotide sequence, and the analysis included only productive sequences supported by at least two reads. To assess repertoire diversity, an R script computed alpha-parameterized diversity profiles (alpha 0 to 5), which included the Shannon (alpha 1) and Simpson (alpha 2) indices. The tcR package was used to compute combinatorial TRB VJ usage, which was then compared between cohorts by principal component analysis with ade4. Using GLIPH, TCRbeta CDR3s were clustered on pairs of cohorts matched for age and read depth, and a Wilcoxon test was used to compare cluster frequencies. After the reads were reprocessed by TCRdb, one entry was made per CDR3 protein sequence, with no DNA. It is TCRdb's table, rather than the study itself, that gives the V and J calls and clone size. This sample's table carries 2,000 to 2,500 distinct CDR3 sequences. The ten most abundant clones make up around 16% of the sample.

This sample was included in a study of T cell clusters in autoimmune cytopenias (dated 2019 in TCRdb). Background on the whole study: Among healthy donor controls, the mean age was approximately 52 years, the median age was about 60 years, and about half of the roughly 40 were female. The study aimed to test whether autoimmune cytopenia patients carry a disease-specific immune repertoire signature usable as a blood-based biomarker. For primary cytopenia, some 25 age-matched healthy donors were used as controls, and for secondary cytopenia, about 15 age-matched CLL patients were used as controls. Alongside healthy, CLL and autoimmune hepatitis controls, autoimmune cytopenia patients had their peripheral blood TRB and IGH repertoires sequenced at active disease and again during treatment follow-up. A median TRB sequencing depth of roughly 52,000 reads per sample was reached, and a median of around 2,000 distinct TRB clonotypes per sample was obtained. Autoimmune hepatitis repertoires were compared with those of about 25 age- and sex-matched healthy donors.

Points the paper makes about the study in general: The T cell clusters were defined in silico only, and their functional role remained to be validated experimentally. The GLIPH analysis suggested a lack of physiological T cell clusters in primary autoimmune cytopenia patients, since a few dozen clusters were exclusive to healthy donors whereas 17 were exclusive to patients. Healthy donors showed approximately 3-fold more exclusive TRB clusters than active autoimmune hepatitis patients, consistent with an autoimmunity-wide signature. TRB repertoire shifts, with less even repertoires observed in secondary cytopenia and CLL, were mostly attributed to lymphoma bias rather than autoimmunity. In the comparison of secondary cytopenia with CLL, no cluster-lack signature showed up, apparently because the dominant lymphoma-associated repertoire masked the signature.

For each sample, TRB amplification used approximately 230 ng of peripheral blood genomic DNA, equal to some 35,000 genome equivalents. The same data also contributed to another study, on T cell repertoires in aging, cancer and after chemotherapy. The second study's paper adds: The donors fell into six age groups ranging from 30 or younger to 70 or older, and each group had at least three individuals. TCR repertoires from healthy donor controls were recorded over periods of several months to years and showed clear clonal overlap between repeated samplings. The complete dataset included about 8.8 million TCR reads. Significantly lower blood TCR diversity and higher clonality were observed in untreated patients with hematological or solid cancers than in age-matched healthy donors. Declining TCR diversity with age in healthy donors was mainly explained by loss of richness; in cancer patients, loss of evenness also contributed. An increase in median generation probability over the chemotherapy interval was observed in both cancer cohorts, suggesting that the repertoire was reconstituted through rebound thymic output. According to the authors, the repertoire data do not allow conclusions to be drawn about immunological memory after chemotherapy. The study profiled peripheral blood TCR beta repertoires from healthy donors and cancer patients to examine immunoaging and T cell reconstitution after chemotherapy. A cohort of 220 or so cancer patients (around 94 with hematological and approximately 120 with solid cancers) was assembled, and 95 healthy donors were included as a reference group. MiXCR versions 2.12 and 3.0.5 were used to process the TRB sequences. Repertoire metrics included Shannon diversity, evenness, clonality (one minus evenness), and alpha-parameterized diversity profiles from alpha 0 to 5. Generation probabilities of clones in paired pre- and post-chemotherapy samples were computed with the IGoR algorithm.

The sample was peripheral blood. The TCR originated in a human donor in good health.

The CDR3 sequence is CATSDSLDRNTDTQYF. In this chain, TRBV24-1 is recombined with TRBJ2-3; no DNA is available, so the TRBD1 call from TCRdb remains unchecked. Looking up the germline V gene yields CDR1 KGHDR and CDR2 SFDVKD. Measured from the cysteine to the phenylalanine, the CDR3 is 16 residues long. No DNA is recorded.